This T cell receptor beta chain was sequenced in a study of Tregs in tolerant kidney transplant recipients. On this clone itself: One end of the junction does not line up with germline, which may come from a read error. In the same sample, other DNA sequences code for this CDR3.

The data were produced by immunoSEQ multiplex PCR, yet TCRdb's version contains in-frame clones alone and is incomplete. The sample has 75,000 to 100,000 clones; over 85% are singletons. Related graft donors supplied nonmyeloablative bone marrow transplants, and mixed chimerism was transient. Specimen: CD4+ T cells from blood (PBMCs), collected 12 months after the transplant. The origin of this receptor is a human patient who received a combined kidney and bone marrow transplant. Some T cells may be transferred from the graft donor.

CDR3 sequence: CASSQGTNSPLHF. The CDR3 DNA is TGCGCCAGCAGCCAAGGAACAAATTCCCCCCTCCACTTT. The chain uses TRBV4-3 and TRBJ1-6; D is unclear. Germline-derived CDR1 and CDR2 are LGHNA and YSLEER. The CDR3 is made up of 13 amino acids.